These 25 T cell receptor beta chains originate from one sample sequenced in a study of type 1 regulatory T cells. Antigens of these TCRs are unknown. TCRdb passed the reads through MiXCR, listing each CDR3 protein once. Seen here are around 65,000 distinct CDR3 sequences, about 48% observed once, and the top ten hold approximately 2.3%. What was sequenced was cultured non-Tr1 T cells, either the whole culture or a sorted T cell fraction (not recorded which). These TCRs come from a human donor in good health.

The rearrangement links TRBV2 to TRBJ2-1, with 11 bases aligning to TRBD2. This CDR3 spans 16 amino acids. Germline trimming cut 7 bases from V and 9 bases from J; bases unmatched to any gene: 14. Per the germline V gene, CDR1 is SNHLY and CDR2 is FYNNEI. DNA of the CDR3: TGTGCCAGCACCCCCCTAGGACTAGCGGGTTTGGGTGAGCAGTTCTTC. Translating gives CASTPLGLAGLGEQFF.

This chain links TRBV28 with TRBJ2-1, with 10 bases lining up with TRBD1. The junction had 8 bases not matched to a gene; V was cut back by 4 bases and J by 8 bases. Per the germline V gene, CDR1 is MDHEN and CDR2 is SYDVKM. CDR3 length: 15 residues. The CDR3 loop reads CASSYPGTGVYEQFF. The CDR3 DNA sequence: TGTGCCAGCAGTTACCCCGGGACAGGGGTGTATGAGCAGTTCTTC. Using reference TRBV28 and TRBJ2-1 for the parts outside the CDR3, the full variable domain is DVKVTQSSRYLVKRTGEKVFLECVQDMDHENMFWYRQDPGLGLRLIYFSYDVKMKEKGDIPEGYSVSREKKERFSLILESASTNQTSMYLCASSYPGTGVYEQFFGPGTRLTVL.

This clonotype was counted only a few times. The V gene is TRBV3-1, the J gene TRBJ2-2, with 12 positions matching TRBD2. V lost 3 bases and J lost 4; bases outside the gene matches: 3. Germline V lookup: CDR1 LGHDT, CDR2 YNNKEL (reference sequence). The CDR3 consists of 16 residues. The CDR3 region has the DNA TGTGCCAGCAGCCACGCACTAGCGGGGGGCACCGGGGAGCTGTTTTTT. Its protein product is CASSHALAGGTGELFF.

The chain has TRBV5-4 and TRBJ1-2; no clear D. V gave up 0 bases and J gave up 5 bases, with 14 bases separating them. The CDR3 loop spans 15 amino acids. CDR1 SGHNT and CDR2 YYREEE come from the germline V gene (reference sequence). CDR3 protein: CASSLEGGRSYGYTF. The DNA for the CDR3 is TGTGCCAGCAGCTTGGAGGGCGGCCGATCTTATGGCTACACCTTC.

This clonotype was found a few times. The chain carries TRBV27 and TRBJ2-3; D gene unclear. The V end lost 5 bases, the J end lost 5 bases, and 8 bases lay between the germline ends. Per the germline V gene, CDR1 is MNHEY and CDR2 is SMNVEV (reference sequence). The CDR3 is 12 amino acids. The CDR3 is CASSTRGDTQYF. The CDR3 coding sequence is TGTGCCAGCAGTACGAGAGGAGATACGCAGTATTTT.

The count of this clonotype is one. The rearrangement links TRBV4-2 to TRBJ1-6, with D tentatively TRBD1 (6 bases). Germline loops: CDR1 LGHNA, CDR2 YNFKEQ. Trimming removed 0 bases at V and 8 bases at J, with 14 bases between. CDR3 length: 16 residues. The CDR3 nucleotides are TGTGCCAGCAGCCAAGAAGGGGGTGGCAGTTATTCACCCCTCCACTTT. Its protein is CASSQEGGGSYSPLHF.

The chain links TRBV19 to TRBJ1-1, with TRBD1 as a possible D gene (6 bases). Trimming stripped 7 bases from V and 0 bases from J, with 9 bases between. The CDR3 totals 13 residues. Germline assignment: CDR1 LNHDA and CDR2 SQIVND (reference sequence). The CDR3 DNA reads TGTGCCAGTAATCAGGGGCTGAACACTGAAGCTTTCTTT. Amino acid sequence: CASNQGLNTEAFF.

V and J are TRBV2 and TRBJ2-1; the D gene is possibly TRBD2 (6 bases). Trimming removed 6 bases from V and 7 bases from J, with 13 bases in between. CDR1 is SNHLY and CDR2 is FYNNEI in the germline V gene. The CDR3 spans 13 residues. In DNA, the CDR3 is TGTGCCAGCAGGGAGGGGTCTGTAAATGAGCAGTTCTTC. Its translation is CASREGSVNEQFF.

Written as DNA, the CDR3 is TGCGCCAGCAGCTACGGTCGAACAGGGGCAACTAATGAAAAACTGTTTTTT. Encoded protein: CASSYGRTGATNEKLFF. The V call is TRBV5-1, the J call TRBJ1-4; 7 bases are shared with TRBD1. With 3 bases clipped from V and 0 bases from J, the junction kept 8 bases outside the gene matches. The CDR3 totals 17 residues. Germline CDR1 reads SGHRS; CDR2 reads YFSETQ.

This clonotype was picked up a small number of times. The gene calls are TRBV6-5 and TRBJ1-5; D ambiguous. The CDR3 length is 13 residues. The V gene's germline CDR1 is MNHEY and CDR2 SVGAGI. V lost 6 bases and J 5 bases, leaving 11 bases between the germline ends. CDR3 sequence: CASREGRDQPQHF. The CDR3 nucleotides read TGTGCCAGCAGGGAGGGTCGGGATCAGCCCCAGCATTTT.

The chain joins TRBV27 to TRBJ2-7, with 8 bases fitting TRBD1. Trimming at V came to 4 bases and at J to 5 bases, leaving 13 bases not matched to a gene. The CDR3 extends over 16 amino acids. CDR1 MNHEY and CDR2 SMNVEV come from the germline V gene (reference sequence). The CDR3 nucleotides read TGTGCCAGCAGTTCGGTCATTAGGACAGGGCGCAACGAGCAGTACTTC. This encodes CASSSVIRTGRNEQYF.

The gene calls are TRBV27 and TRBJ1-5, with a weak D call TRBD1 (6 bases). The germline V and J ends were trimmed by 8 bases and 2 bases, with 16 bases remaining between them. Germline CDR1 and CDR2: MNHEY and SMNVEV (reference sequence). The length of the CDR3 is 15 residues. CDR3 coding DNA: TGTGCCAGCCAGGGGAGAGGGGGGGGCAATCAGCCCCAGCATTTT. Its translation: CASQGRGGGNQPQHF.

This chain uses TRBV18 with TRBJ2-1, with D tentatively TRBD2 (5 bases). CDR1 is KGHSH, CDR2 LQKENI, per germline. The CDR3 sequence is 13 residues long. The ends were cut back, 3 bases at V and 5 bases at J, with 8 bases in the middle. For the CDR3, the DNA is TGTGCCAGCTCACCCCCCGGGAACAATGAGCAGTTCTTC. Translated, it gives CASSPPGNNEQFF.

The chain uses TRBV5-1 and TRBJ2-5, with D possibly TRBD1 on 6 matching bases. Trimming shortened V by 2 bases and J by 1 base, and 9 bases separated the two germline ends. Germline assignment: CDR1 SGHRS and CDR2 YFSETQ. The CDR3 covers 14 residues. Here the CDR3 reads CASSLFRGQETQYF. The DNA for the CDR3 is TGCGCCAGCAGCTTATTCAGGGGCCAAGAGACCCAGTACTTC.

CDR3 sequence (DNA): TGTGCCAGCAGTTTAGCGGACAGAAACCAGCCCCAGCATTTT. Encoded protein: CASSLADRNQPQHF. The chain employs TRBV12-3 or TRBV12-4 and TRBJ1-5; possibly TRBD1 for D (6 bases). The CDR3 extends over 14 amino acids. Trimming removed 0 bases at V and 7 bases at J, with 10 bases between.

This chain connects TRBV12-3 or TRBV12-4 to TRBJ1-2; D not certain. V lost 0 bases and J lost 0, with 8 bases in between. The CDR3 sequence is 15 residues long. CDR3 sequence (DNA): TGTGCCAGCAGTTTAGCGGCGGGAGCTAACTATGGCTACACCTTC. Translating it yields CASSLAAGANYGYTF.

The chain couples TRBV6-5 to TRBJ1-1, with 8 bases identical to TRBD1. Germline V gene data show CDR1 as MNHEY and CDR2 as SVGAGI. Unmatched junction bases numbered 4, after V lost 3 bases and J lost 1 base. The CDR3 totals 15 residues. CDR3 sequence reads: CASSYRTGWNTEAFF. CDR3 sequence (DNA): TGTGCCAGCAGTTATAGGACAGGGTGGAACACTGAAGCTTTCTTT.

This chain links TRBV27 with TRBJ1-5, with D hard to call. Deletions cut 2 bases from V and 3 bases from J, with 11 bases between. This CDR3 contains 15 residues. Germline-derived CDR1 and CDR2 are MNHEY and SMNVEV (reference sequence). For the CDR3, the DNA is TGTGCCAGCAGTTTAACAGCGCCACCCAATCAGCCCCAGCATTTT. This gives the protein CASSLTAPPNQPQHF.

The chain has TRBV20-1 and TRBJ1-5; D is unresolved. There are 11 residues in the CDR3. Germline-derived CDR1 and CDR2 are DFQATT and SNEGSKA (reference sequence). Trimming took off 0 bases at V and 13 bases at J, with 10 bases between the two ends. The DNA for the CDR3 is TGCAGTGCTAGAGACGAGGGTTCACAGCATTTT. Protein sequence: CSARDEGSQHF.

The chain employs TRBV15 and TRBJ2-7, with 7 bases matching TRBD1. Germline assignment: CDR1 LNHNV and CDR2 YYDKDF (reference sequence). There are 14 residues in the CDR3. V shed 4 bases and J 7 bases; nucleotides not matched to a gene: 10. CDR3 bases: TGTGCCACCAGCAACCCGCAGGGGGTTGGTGAGCAGTACTTC. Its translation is CATSNPQGVGEQYF.

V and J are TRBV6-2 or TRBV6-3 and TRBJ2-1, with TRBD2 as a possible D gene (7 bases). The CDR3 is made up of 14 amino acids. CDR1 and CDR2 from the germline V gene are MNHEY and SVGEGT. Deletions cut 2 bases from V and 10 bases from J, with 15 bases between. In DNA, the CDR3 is TGTGCCAGCAGTTACCAAAGCGCGGGGGCCGAGCAGTTCTTC. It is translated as CASSYQSAGAEQFF.

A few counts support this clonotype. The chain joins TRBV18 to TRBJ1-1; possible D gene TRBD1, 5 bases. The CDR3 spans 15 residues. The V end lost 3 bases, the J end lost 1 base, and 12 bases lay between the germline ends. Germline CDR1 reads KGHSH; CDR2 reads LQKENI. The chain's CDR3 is CASSPIGTANTEAFF. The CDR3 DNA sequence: TGTGCCAGCTCACCGATCGGGACGGCGAACACTGAAGCTTTCTTT.

The CDR3 DNA reads as TGTGCCAGCAGCCCAAGACAGGGAAAGAACGAGCAGTACTTC. This gives the protein CASSPRQGKNEQYF. The genes are TRBV6-6 and TRBJ2-7; 7 positions match TRBD1. Germline loops: CDR1 MNHNY, CDR2 SVGAGI (reference sequence). CDR3 length: 14 amino acids. The trim removed 6 bases at V and 5 bases at J, leaving 10 bases unmatched.

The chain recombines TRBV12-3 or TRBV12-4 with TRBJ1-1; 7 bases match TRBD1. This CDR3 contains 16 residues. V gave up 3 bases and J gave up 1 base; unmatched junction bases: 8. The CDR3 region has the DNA TGTGCCAGCAGTTTTACAGCAGGGGGTGGGAACACTGAAGCTTTCTTT. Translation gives CASSFTAGGGNTEAFF.

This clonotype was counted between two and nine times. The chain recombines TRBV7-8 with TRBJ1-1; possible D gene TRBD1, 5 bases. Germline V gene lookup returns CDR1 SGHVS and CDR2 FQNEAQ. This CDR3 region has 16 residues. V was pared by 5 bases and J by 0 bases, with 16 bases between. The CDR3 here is CASSPYAGPLNTEAFF. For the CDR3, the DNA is TGTGCCAGCAGCCCATATGCGGGACCGCTGAACACTGAAGCTTTCTTT. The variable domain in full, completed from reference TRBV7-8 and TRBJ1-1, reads GAGVSQSPRYKVAKRGQDVALRCDPISGHVSLFWYQQALGQGPEFLTYFQNEAQLDKSGLPSDRFFAERPEGSVSTLKIQRTQQEDSAVYLCASSPYAGPLNTEAFFGQGTRLTVV.